These 22 T cell receptor beta chains were sequenced from one sample in a study of a mutant IDH1 vaccine in newly diagnosed glioma. The time point is: week 23, last vaccination. With topical imiquimod, each dose of the vaccine consisted of 300 ug of mutant IDH1 20-mer peptide. No antigen has been assigned to these receptors. Sequenced by immunoSEQ multiplex PCR; TCRdb stores in-frame clones only, minus some. The sample has approximately 82,000 clones, almost 85% seen once. The sample in question was PBMCs, obtained from a glioma patient whose treatment included an IDH1 peptide vaccine. The source is a man younger than 45 with glioma. Some clones in this sample may be carry-over from other donors' samples.

The chain is built from TRBV27 and TRBJ1-1, with TRBD1 identical over 8 bases. CDR1 is MNHEY, CDR2 SMNVEV, per germline (reference sequence). Trimming removed 4 bases from V and 5 bases from J; junction bases left unmatched: 9. The CDR3 has 15 residues. DNA for the CDR3: TGTGCCAGCAGTTCTCTACAGGGGGAGGTGACTGAAGCTTTCTTT. Protein product: CASSSLQGEVTEAFF.

V and J are TRBV2 and TRBJ2-3; D is possibly TRBD1 (6 bases). Trimming shortened V by 6 bases and J by 0 bases, and 13 bases separated the two germline ends. CDR3 length: 15 amino acids. In germline, CDR1 is SNHLY, CDR2 FYNNEI. CDR3 coding DNA: TGTGCCAGCAGAGTCAGGGGAATTAGCACAGATACGCAGTATTTT. Translating gives CASRVRGISTDTQYF.

The DNA of the CDR3 is TGTGCCTGGAGTGTCTTTTTAACAGGGGCCAACACTGAAGCTTTCTTT. This sequence encodes CAWSVFLTGANTEAFF. The chain uses TRBV30 and TRBJ1-1; 7 nucleotides agree with TRBD1. The ends lost 0 bases at V and 2 bases at J; junction bases unmatched: 9. Per the germline V gene, CDR1 is GTSNPN and CDR2 is SVGIG (reference sequence). This CDR3 contains 16 residues.

The chain links TRBV19 to TRBJ1-1; D uncertain. Germline V lookup: CDR1 LNHDA, CDR2 SQIVND (reference sequence). This CDR3 contains 11 residues. V lost 7 bases to trimming and J lost 7 bases, with 10 bases between them. Here the CDR3 reads CASTLLGEAFF. In DNA, the CDR3 is TGTGCCAGTACCCTCCTAGGTGAAGCTTTCTTT.

V gene TRBV6-1 combines with J gene TRBJ2-5, with D maybe TRBD1 (5 bases). Germline V gene data show CDR1 as MNHNS and CDR2 as SASEGT. The CDR3 loop spans 14 amino acids. V lost 7 bases and J lost 5, with 17 bases in between. CDR3 in DNA: TGTGCCAGCATCCCCTCAGGGCTAAGGGAGACCCAGTACTTC. It yields the protein CASIPSGLRETQYF.

The rearrangement links TRBV7-6 to TRBJ1-1; TRBD1 might be the D (6 bases). Per the germline V gene, CDR1 is SGHVS and CDR2 is FNYEAQ. Deletions cut 4 bases from V and 5 bases from J, with 11 bases between. The CDR3 has 13 amino acids. CDR3 in amino acids: CASSSLQGTEAFF. DNA of the CDR3: TGTGCCAGCAGCTCACTACAGGGAACTGAAGCTTTCTTT.

The V and J genes are TRBV7-8 and TRBJ1-2; D gene uncertain. Germline V gene sequence: CDR1 SGHVS, CDR2 FQNEAQ. CDR3 length: 17 amino acids. Trimming cost V 0 bases and J 4 bases, with 18 bases left between them. CDR3 coding DNA: TGTGCCAGCAGCTTAGCTCCAGGCACCACGTCTATCTATGGCTACACCTTC. Translated, it gives CASSLAPGTTSIYGYTF.

This chain connects TRBV9 to TRBJ2-2; no clear D gene. The CDR3 length is 17 residues. The germline gives CDR1 SGDLS, CDR2 YYNGEE. Between the trimmed V and J ends, which lost 3 bases and 5 bases, there was a span of 20 bases. The CDR3 DNA reads TGTGCCAGCAGCGCCCGCCCGCTCGTGGAGAGGACCGGGGAGCTGTTTTTT. Protein: CASSARPLVERTGELFF.

The chain is built from TRBV7-2 and TRBJ1-1; the D is unclear. V was clipped by 5 bases and J by 4 bases, with 8 bases between them. This CDR3 spans 12 amino acids. Germline CDR1 and CDR2: SGHTA and FQGNSA. CDR3 nucleotides: TGTGCCAGCAGCGCACATGGCACTGAAGCTTTCTTT. Translation: CASSAHGTEAFF.

This clone was seen more than once but under ten times. V and J are TRBV27 and TRBJ2-7; D uncertain. Trimming removed 3 bases at V and 4 bases at J, with 16 bases between. In germline, CDR1 is MNHEY, CDR2 SMNVEV (reference sequence). The CDR3 is made up of 15 amino acids. CDR3 loop: CASSLYSPDRYEQYF. In DNA form, the CDR3 reads TGTGCCAGCAGTTTGTACAGCCCCGACCGGTACGAGCAGTACTTC.

This clone appeared a few times. J is TRBJ2-1 and V is TRBV2, with D tentatively TRBD1 (5 bases). Per germline, CDR1 SNHLY and CDR2 FYNNEI. V was pared by 6 bases and J by 2 bases, with 14 bases between. This CDR3 is 15 amino acids long. CDR3 DNA sequence: TGTGCCAGCAGCCCAAGACAGAAAACCTACAATGAGCAGTTCTTC. This codes for CASSPRQKTYNEQFF.

J is TRBJ1-2 and V is TRBV9; TRBD1 might be the D (5 bases). The CDR3 totals 14 residues. Germline CDR1 SGDLS, CDR2 YYNGEE. V was trimmed by 0 bases and J by 4 bases, leaving 10 bases between them. The CDR3 region has the DNA TGTGCCAGCAGCGTAGAGCCGGGACCCTATGGCTACACCTTC. Encoded protein: CASSVEPGPYGYTF.

The J gene is TRBJ1-4, the V gene TRBV19; TRBD1 is a possible D gene (6 bases). Trimming took 3 bases from V and 6 from J, leaving 11 bases between them. Germline V gene sequence: CDR1 LNHDA, CDR2 SQIVND (reference sequence). The CDR3 runs 14 residues. CDR3: CASSIQQGDEKLFF. The CDR3 DNA follows: TGTGCCAGTAGTATTCAACAGGGAGATGAAAAACTGTTTTTT.

The V and J genes are TRBV5-8 and TRBJ1-5; TRBD1 matches 8 bases. CDR3 length: 16 amino acids. V was pared by 4 bases and J by 4 bases, with 10 bases of the junction left unmatched. The germline CDR1 and CDR2 sequences are SGHTS and YDEGEE. CDR3 in DNA: TGTGCCAGCAGCCCGGACAGGGTAAATATGAATCAGCCCCAGCATTTT. Translation: CASSPDRVNMNQPQHF. The complete variable domain, with remaining parts taken from reference TRBV5-8 and TRBJ1-5, reads EAGVTQSPTHLIKTRGQQATLRCSPISGHTSVYWYQQALGLGLQFLLWYDEGEERNRGNFPPRFSGRQFPNYSSELNVNALELEDSALYLCASSPDRVNMNQPQHFGDGTRLSIL.

The V gene is TRBV7-2, the J gene TRBJ2-7; D remains unclear. There are 14 residues in the CDR3. Germline CDR1 and CDR2: SGHTA and FQGNSA. Trimming took 4 bases from V and 7 from J, leaving 17 bases between them. This CDR3 is CASSSPSRVGEQYF. The DNA of the CDR3 is TGTGCCAGCAGCTCCCCAAGCCGGGTAGGGGAGCAGTACTTC.

The rearrangement joins TRBV15 to TRBJ1-2; D gene unclear. V was pared by 1 base and J by 4 bases, with 10 bases between. Per the germline V gene, CDR1 is LNHNV and CDR2 is YYDKDF (reference sequence). The CDR3 extends over 14 amino acids. This CDR3 reads CATSRAVAGYGYTF. DNA for the CDR3: TGTGCCACCAGCAGAGCCGTAGCAGGCTATGGCTACACCTTC.

The gene calls are TRBV9 and TRBJ2-7, with D maybe TRBD1 (5 bases). Germline loops: CDR1 SGDLS, CDR2 YYNGEE. The V end lost 0 bases, the J end lost 2 bases, and 9 bases lay between the germline ends. The CDR3 covers 14 residues. CDR3 protein: CASSVGKGAYEQYF. The CDR3 DNA is TGTGCCAGCAGCGTAGGTAAAGGGGCCTACGAGCAGTACTTC. Complete variable domain (other parts from reference TRBV9 and TRBJ2-7): DSGVTQTPKHLITATGQRVTLRCSPRSGDLSVYWYQQSLDQGLQFLIQYYNGEERAKGNILERFSAQQFPDLHSELNLSSLELGDSALYFCASSVGKGAYEQYFGPGTRLTVT.

The chain uses TRBV11-2 and TRBJ2-7, with 10 bases lining up with TRBD1. The germline V gene has CDR1 SGHAT and CDR2 FQNNGV. V shed 5 bases, J shed 2 bases, and the junction held 3 bases outside the gene matches. The CDR3 is 14 amino acids. The chain's CDR3 is CASSLGTGAYEQYF. In DNA, the CDR3 is TGTGCCAGCAGCCTAGGGACAGGGGCCTACGAGCAGTACTTC.

This rearrangement joins TRBV7-2 to TRBJ1-1; a weak D match, TRBD1 (6 bases). Germline V gene lookup returns CDR1 SGHTA and CDR2 FQGNSA. V was trimmed by 4 bases and J by 2 bases, leaving 8 bases between them. This CDR3 has 13 residues. The CDR3 DNA is TGTGCCAGCAGCTCACAGGGAAACACTGAAGCTTTCTTT. Translated: CASSSQGNTEAFF.

This clone was counted a few times. The rearrangement joins TRBV7-8 to TRBJ2-1, with 8 bases that match TRBD2. CDR3 length equals 16 residues. From germline, CDR1 is SGHVS and CDR2 FQNEAQ. After removal of 3 bases from V and 3 bases from J, the junction contained 7 bases not matched to a gene. The CDR3: CASSFAGLVFYNEQFF. The CDR3 DNA reads TGTGCCAGCAGCTTCGCGGGACTAGTGTTCTACAATGAGCAGTTCTTC.

This chain connects TRBV18 to TRBJ1-1; TRBD1 matches at 7 bases. After removal of 6 bases from V and 0 bases from J, the junction contained 4 bases not matched to a gene. The CDR3 has 14 residues. Looked up from germline, CDR1 is KGHSH and CDR2 is LQKENI. In DNA form, the CDR3 reads TGTGCCAGCTCGCGGGACAGCATGAACACTGAAGCTTTCTTT. It encodes CASSRDSMNTEAFF.

The V call is TRBV11-2, the J call TRBJ2-5; D gene uncertain. Germline CDR1 is SGHAT and CDR2 is FQNNGV. This CDR3 has 14 residues. V gave up 1 base and J gave up 2 bases, with 8 bases separating them. This chain's CDR3 is CASSLAATQETQYF. The CDR3 DNA reads as TGTGCCAGCAGCTTAGCGGCGACGCAAGAGACCCAGTACTTC. Looking up the rest from reference TRBV11-2 and TRBJ2-5 gives the full variable domain: EAGVAQSPRYKIIEKRQSVAFWCNPISGHATLYWYQQILGQGPKLLIQFQNNGVVDDSQLPKDRFSAERLKGVDSTLKIQPAKLEDSAVYLCASSLAATQETQYFGPGTRLLVL.